This T cell receptor beta chain appears in the sequencing data of a study of OX40 agonist ivuxolimab in advanced cancers. As for the study in general: People who had prior anti-PD-1, anti-PD-L1 or anti-CTLA-4 therapy could take part, and around 39% had some. Study observations and caveats: Certain nonresponders additionally had low normalized T-cell clonal expansion. At doses 0.1 to 3.0 mg/kg, CD4+ and CD8+ clones expanded. The investigators did not determine what antigen specificity the expanded peripheral T cells had.

CDR3 size: 11 residues. Trimming took off 3 bases at V and 7 bases at J, with 4 bases between the two ends. The germline V gene has CDR1 GTSNPN and CDR2 SVGIG (reference sequence). On this clone itself: Its antigen is not identified.

Generated by immunoSEQ multiplex PCR, the TCRdb table keeps only in-frame clones and is missing some. The sample consists of tens of thousands of clones, roughly nine tenths of them appearing once. J is TRBJ1-6 and V is TRBV30; no clear D. The receptor comes from an adult with an advanced solid tumor such as melanoma, head and neck, liver or kidney cancer. Sample: CD4+ or CD8+ T cells sorted from blood, taken in a trial of the OX40 agonist ivuxolimab. This chain's CDR3 is CAWRQNSPLHF. In nucleotides, the CDR3 is TGTGCCTGGAGACAGAATTCACCCCTCCACTTT.